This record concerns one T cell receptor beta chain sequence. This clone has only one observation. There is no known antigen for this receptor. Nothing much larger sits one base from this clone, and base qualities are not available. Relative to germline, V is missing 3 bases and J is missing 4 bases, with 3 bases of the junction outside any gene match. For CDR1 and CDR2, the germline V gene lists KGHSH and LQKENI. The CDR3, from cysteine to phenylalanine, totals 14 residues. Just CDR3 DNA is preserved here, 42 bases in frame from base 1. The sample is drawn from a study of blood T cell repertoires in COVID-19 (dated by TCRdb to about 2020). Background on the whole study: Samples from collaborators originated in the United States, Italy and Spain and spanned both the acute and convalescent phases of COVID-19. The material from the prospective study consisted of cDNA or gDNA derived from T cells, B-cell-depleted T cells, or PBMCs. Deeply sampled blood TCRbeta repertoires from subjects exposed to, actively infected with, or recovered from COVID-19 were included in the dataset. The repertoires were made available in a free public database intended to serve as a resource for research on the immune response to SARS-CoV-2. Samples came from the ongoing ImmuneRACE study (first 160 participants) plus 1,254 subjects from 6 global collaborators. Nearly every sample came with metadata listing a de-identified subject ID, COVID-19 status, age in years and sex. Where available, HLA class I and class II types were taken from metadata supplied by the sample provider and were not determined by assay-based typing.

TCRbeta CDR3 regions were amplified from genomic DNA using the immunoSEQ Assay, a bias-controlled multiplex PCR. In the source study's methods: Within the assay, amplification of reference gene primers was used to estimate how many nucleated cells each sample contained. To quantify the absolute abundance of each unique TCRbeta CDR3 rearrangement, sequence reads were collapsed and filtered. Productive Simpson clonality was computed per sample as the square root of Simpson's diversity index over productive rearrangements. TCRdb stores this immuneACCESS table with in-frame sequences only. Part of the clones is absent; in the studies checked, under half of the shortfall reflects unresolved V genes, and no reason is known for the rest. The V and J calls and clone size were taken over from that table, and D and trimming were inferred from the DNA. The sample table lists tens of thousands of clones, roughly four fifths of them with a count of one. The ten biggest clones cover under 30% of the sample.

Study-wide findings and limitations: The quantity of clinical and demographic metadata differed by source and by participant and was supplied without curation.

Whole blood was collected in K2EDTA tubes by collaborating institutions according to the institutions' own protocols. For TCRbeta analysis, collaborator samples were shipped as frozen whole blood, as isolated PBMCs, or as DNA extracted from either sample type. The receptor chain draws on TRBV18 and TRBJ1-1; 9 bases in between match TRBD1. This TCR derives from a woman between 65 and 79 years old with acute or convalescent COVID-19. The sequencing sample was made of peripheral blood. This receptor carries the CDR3 CASSPGTGFTEAFF. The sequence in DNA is TGTGCCAGCTCACCCGGGACAGGGTTCACTGAAGCTTTCTTT.